This is a list of T cell receptor beta chains from one sample in a study of T-cell memory formation after mild COVID-19. TCRdb passed the 5' RACE reads through MiXCR, listing each CDR3 protein once. The data contain some 64,000 distinct CDR3 sequences, about a tenth of them singletons. What was sequenced was PBMCs or a T cell subset sorted from them (not recorded which). Receptors originate from a man aged 18-30 years who had mild COVID-19 (a few samples of this study predate the infection). Cell type and time point are not known. Each CDR3 is given with its conserved first and last residue. The order of the fields is J gene, clone size, V gene, D gene, CDR3 protein, CDR3 DNA. D genes are given only for firm matches. Some rows have no size entry. The others give once, few or many, or a class for an expanded clone.

>TRBJ1-3|few|TRBV3-1|NA
CASSLSVPGNTIYF
TGTGCCAGCAGCCTATCTGTCCCGGGAAACACCATATATTTT
>TRBJ1-2|NA|TRBV5-4|NA
CASSRPSRDGYTF
TGTGCCAGCAGCCGTCCGTCAAGAGATGGCTACACCTTC
>TRBJ2-3|few|TRBV7-9|NA
CASSPRVLGTDTQYF
TGTGCCAGCAGCCCCAGGGTATTGGGCACAGATACGCAGTATTTT
>TRBJ1-6|NA|TRBV6-2/TRBV6-3|NA
CASKRSSYNSPLHF
TGTGCCAGCAAAAGGAGCTCCTATAATTCACCCCTCCACTTT
>TRBJ1-6|few|TRBV12-3/TRBV12-4|TRBD1
CASSRQGAQSSPLHF
TGTGCCAGCAGCCGACAGGGGGCGCAAAGTTCACCCCTCCACTTT
>TRBJ2-7|few|TRBV30|NA
CAWEGRAGPSSYEQYF
TGTGCCTGGGAGGGTCGAGCGGGCCCATCCTCCTACGAGCAGTACTTC
>TRBJ1-4|NA|TRBV14|TRBD1
CASSRRPRDRHEKLFF
TGTGCCAGCAGCCGACGCCCCCGGGACAGGCACGAAAAACTGTTTTTT
>TRBJ1-4|NA|TRBV30|NA
CAWSMEGEREKLFF
TGTGCCTGGAGTATGGAGGGGGAGAGGGAAAAACTGTTTTTT
>TRBJ2-7|NA|TRBV18|TRBD1
CASSPGQGQFYEQYF
TGTGCCAGCTCACCAGGACAGGGACAGTTCTACGAGCAGTACTTC
>TRBJ2-6|many|TRBV29-1|NA
CSVDGDSGANVLTF
TGCAGCGTTGACGGAGACTCTGGGGCCAACGTCCTGACTTTC
>TRBJ2-7|few|TRBV5-6|TRBD1
CASSFQGESYEQYF
TGTGCCAGCAGCTTCCAGGGGGAGTCCTACGAGCAGTACTTC
>TRBJ1-5|few|TRBV20-1|NA
CSASPVDRRSVEPQHF
TGCAGTGCTAGCCCGGTGGACCGACGTTCGGTAGAGCCCCAGCATTTT
>TRBJ2-3|few|TRBV9|NA
CASRGRTNTDTQYF
TGTGCCAGCAGGGGCCGGACCAACACAGATACGCAGTATTTT
>TRBJ2-2|few|TRBV3-1|TRBD1
CASSQKVGHRGDTGELFF
TGTGCCAGCAGCCAGAAAGTTGGTCACAGGGGTGACACCGGGGAGCTGTTTTTT
>TRBJ1-2|NA|TRBV7-9|NA
CASSPDVTYGYTF
TGTGCCAGCAGCCCCGACGTAACATATGGCTACACCTTC
>TRBJ2-1|NA|TRBV5-1|NA
CASSRDASYNEQFF
TGCGCCAGCAGCCGGGACGCATCCTACAATGAGCAGTTCTTC
>TRBJ2-1|many|TRBV5-1|NA
CASNPEPSSYNEQFF
TGCGCCAGCAACCCGGAACCAAGCTCCTACAATGAGCAGTTCTTC
>TRBJ2-7|NA|TRBV4-1|TRBD1
CASSPIGTGAAYEQYF
TGCGCCAGCAGCCCGATCGGGACAGGGGCGGCCTACGAGCAGTACTTC
>TRBJ2-5|few|TRBV9|NA
CASSASSGAGETQYF
TGTGCCAGCAGCGCCTCCTCCGGGGCGGGGGAGACCCAGTACTTC
>TRBJ1-1|few|TRBV4-1|NA
CASSQGEGREAFF
TGCGCCAGCAGCCAAGGGGAGGGAAGGGAAGCTTTCTTT
>TRBJ1-2|NA|TRBV5-1|TRBD1
CASSLGTGAHYGYTF
TGCGCCAGCAGCCTGGGGACAGGAGCCCACTATGGCTACACCTTC
>TRBJ1-6|many|TRBV5-1|NA
CASSLESANSPLHF
TGCGCCAGCAGCTTGGAGTCAGCCAATTCACCCCTCCACTTT
>TRBJ2-2|NA|TRBV7-8|NA
CASSLQTLSNTGELFF
TGTGCCAGCAGCTTACAAACGCTTTCGAACACCGGGGAGCTGTTTTTT
>TRBJ2-2|many|TRBV12-3/TRBV12-4|NA
CASSPPPGELFF
TGTGCCAGCAGCCCCCCGCCCGGGGAGCTGTTTTTT
>TRBJ1-2|few|TRBV5-1|TRBD1
CASSHNGQGAGGYTF
TGCGCCAGCAGCCACAACGGACAGGGAGCAGGTGGCTACACCTTC
>TRBJ2-5|few|TRBV3-1|NA
CASSQDWQGLQETQYF
TGTGCCAGCAGCCAAGATTGGCAGGGCCTCCAAGAGACCCAGTACTTC
>TRBJ1-1|many|TRBV12-3/TRBV12-4|NA
CASSRGPGSTEAFF
TGTGCCAGCAGTCGGGGACCGGGTAGCACTGAAGCTTTCTTT
>TRBJ2-7|few|TRBV2|NA
CASSDPVGAGEQYF
TGTGCCAGCAGTGATCCCGTGGGGGCAGGCGAGCAGTACTTC
>TRBJ2-7|few|TRBV2|NA
CASSVSGYEQYF
TGTGCCAGCAGTGTTTCGGGTTACGAGCAGTACTTC
>TRBJ2-4|many|TRBV4-1|NA
CASSQGVLRGRNIQYF
TGCGCCAGCAGCCAAGGGGTGTTACGGGGTAGGAACATTCAGTACTTC